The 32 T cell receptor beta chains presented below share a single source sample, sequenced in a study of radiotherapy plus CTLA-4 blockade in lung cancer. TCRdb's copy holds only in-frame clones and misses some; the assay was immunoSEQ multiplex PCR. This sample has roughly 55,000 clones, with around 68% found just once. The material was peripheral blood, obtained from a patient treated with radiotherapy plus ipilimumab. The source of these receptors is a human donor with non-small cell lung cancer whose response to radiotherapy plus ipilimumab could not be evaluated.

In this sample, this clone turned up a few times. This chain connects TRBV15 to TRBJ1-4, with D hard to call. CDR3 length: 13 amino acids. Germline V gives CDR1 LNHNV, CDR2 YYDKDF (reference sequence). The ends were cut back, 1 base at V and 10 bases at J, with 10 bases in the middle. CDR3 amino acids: CATSRGEWPKLFF. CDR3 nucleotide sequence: TGTGCCACCAGCAGAGGGGAGTGGCCAAAACTGTTTTTT. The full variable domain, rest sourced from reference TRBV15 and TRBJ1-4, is DAMVIQNPRYQVTQFGKPVTLSCSQTLNHNVMYWYQQKSSQAPKLLFHYYDKDFNNEADTPDNFQSRRPNTSFCFLDIRSPGLGDTAMYLCATSRGEWPKLFFGSGTQLSVL.

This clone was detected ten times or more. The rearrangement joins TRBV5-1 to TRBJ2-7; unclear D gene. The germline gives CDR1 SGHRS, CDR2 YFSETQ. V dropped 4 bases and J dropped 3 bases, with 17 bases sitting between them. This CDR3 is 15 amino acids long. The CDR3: CASSRSAGPNYEQYF. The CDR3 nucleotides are TGCGCCAGCAGCCGGTCGGCAGGCCCTAACTACGAGCAGTACTTC.

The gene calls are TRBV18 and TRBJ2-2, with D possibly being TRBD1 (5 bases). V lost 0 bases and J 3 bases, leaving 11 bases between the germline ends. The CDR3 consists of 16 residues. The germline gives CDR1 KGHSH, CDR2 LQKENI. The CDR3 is CASSPPQGMYTGELFF. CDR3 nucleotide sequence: TGTGCCAGCTCACCACCCCAGGGAATGTACACCGGGGAGCTGTTTTTT.

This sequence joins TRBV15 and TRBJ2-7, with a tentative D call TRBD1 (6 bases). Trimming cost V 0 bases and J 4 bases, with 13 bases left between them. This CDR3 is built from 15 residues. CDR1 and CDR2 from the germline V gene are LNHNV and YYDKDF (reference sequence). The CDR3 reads CATSRDPGTHYEQYF. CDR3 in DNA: TGTGCCACCAGCAGAGATCCCGGGACACATTACGAGCAGTACTTC.

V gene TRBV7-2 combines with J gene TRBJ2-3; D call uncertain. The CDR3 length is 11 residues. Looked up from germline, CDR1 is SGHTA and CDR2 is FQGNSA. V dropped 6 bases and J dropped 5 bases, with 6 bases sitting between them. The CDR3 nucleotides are TGTGCCAGCAGGGTCGGAGATACGCAGTATTTT. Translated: CASRVGDTQYF.

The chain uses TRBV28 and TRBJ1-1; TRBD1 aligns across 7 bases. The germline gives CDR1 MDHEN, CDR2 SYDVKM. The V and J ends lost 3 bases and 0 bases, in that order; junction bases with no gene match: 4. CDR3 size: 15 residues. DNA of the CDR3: TGTGCCAGCAGTTTCCCGGGACAGTTGAACACTGAAGCTTTCTTT. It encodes CASSFPGQLNTEAFF.

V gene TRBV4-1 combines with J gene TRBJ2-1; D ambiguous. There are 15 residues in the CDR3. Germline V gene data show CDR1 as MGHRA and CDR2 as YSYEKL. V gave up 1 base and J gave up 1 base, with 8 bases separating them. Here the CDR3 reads CASSQGLESYNEQFF. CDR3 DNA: TGCGCCAGCAGCCAAGGGCTAGAATCCTACAATGAGCAGTTCTTC.

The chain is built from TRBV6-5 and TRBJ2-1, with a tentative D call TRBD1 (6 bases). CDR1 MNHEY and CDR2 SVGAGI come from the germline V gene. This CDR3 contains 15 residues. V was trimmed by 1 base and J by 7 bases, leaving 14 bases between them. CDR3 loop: CASSYLGANLNEQFF. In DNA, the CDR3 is TGTGCCAGCAGTTACTTGGGGGCCAACTTAAATGAGCAGTTCTTC.

CDR3 protein: CASSVGQGLNQPQHF. DNA for the CDR3: TGTGCCAGCAGCGTAGGACAGGGCCTCAATCAGCCCCAGCATTTT. The J gene is TRBJ1-5, the V gene TRBV9; 7 bases match TRBD1. The CDR3 has 15 amino acids. Germline CDR1 is SGDLS and CDR2 is YYNGEE. J was trimmed by 3 bases and V by 0 bases; bases with no gene match: 3. The variable domain in full, completed from reference TRBV9 and TRBJ1-5, reads DSGVTQTPKHLITATGQRVTLRCSPRSGDLSVYWYQQSLDQGLQFLIQYYNGEERAKGNILERFSAQQFPDLHSELNLSSLELGDSALYFCASSVGQGLNQPQHFGDGTRLSIL.

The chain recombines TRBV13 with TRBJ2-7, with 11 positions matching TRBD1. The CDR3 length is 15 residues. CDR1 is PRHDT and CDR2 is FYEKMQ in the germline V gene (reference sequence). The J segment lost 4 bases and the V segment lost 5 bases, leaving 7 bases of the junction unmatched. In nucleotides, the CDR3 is TGTGCCAGCAGCGAAAGGGGACAGGGGGAATACGAGCAGTACTTC. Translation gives CASSERGQGEYEQYF.

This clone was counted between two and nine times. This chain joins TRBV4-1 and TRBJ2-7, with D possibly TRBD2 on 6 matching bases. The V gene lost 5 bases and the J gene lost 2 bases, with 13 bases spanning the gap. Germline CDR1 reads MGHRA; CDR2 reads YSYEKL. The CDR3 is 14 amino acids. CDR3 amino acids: CASSKSGGAYEQYF. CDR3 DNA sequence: TGCGCCAGCAGCAAGTCCGGGGGAGCCTACGAGCAGTACTTC.

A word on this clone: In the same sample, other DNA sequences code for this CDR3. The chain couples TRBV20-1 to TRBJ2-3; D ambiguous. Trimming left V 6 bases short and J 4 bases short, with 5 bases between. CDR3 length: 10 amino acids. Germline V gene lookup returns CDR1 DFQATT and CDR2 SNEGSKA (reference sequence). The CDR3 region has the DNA TGCAGTGCGGGCGCAGATACGCAGTATTTT. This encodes CSAGADTQYF.

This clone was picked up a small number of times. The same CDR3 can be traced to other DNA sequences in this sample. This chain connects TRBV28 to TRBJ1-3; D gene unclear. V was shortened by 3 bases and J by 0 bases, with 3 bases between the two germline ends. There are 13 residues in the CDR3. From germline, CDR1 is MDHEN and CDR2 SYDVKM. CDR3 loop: CASSFGSGNTIYF. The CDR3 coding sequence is TGTGCCAGCAGTTTCGGCTCTGGAAACACCATATATTTT.

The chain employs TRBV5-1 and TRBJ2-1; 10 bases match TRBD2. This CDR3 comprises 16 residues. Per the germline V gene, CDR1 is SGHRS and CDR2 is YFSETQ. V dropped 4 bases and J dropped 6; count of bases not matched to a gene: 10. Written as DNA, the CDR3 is TGCGCCAGCAGCCCAGGACTAGCGGAGATGGCCAATGAGCAGTTCTTC. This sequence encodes CASSPGLAEMANEQFF.

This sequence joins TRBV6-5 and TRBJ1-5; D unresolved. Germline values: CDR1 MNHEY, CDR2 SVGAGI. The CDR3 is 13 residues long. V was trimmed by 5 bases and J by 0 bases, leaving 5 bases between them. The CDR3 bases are TGTGCCAGCAGTGAGGTTAGCAATCAGCCCCAGCATTTT. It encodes CASSEVSNQPQHF.

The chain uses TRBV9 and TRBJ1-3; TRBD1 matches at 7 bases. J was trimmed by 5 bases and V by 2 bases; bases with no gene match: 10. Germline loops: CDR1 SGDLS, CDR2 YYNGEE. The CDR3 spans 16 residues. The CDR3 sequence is CASSVASPGQRNTIYF. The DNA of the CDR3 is TGTGCCAGCAGCGTGGCATCACCGGGACAGAGAAACACCATATATTTT.

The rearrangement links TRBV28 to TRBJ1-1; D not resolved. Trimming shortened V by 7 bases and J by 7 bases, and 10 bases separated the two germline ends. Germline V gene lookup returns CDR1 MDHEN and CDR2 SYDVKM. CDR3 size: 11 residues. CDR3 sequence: CASTVSDEAFF. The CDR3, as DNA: TGTGCCAGCACCGTCAGTGATGAAGCTTTCTTT.

As DNA, the CDR3 is TGTGCCAGCAGTGGGCAGGACTATGGCTACACCTTC. Translating it yields CASSGQDYGYTF. The rearrangement joins TRBV2 to TRBJ1-2; unclear D gene. Germline loops: CDR1 SNHLY, CDR2 FYNNEI. The V end lost 4 bases, the J end lost 3 bases, and 6 bases lay between the germline ends. The CDR3 consists of 12 residues.

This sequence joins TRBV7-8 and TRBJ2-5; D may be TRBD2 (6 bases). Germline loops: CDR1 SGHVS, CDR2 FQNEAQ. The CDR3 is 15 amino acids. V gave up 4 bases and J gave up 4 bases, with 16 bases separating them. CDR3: CASSSRGGVRETQYF. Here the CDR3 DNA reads TGTGCCAGCAGCTCGAGAGGAGGGGTTCGAGAGACCCAGTACTTC.

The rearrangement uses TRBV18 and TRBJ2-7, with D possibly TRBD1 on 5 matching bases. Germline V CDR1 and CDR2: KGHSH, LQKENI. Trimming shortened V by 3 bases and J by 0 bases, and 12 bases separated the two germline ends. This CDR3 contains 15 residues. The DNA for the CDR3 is TGTGCCAGCTCACCGGGGCCCCCGAGCTCCTACGAGCAGTACTTC. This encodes CASSPGPPSSYEQYF.

Here the CDR3 reads CASSSAGGPNEQFF. Here the CDR3 DNA reads TGTGCCAGCAGCTCAGCGGGGGGGCCGAATGAGCAGTTCTTC. This chain joins TRBV7-3 and TRBJ2-1; 10 nucleotides match TRBD2. Germline assignment: CDR1 SGHTA and CDR2 FQGTGA. The CDR3 consists of 14 residues. J gave up 7 bases and V 4 bases, and 4 bases lay outside the gene matches.

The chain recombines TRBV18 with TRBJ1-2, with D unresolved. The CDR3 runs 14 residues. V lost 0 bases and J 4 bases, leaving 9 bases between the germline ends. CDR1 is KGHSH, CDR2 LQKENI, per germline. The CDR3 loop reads CASSPPAAGYGYTF. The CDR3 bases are TGTGCCAGCTCACCACCGGCGGCGGGCTATGGCTACACCTTC.

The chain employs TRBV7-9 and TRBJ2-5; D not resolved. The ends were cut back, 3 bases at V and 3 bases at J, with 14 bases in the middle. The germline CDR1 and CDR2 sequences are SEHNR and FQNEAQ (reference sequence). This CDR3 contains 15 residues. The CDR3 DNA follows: TGTGCCAGCAGCTTCTTCACAGCAGTTAAAGAGACCCAGTACTTC. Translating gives CASSFFTAVKETQYF.

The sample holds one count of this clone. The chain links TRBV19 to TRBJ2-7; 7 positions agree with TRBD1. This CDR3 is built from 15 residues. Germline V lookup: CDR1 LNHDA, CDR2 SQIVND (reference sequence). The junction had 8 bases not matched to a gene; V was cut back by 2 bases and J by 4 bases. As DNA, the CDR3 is TGTGCCAGTAGTATACTTCGACAGGGAAGTTACGAGCAGTACTTC. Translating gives CASSILRQGSYEQYF.

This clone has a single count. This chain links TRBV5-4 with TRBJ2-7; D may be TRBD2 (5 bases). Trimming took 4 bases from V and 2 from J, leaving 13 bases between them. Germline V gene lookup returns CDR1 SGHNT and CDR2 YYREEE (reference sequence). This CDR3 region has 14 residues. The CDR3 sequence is CASSAGLPTYEQYF. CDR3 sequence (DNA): TGTGCCAGCAGCGCCGGACTGCCCACCTACGAGCAGTACTTC.

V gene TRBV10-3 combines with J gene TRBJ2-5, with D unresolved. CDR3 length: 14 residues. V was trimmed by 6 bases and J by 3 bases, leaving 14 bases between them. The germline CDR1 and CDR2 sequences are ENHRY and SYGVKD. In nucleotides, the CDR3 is TGTGCCATCAGGGATCCCGACTTAGAAGAGACCCAGTACTTC. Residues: CAIRDPDLEETQYF.

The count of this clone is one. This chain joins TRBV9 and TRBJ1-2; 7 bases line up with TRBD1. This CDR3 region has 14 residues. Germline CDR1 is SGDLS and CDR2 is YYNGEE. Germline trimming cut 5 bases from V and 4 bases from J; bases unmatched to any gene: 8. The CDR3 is CASRGSGTAYGYTF. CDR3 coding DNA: TGTGCCAGCAGGGGTTCCGGGACAGCCTATGGCTACACCTTC.

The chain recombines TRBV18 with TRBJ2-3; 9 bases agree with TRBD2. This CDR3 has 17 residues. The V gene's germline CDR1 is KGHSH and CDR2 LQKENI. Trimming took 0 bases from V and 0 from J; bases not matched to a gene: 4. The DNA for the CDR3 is TGTGCCAGCTCACCACCGGGAGCGGGGGGAAGCACAGATACGCAGTATTTT. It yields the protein CASSPPGAGGSTDTQYF.

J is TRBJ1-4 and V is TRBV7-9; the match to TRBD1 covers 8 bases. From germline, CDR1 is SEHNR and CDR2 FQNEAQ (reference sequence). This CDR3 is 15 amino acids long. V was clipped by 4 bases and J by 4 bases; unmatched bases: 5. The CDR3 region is CASSSTDRGNEKLFF. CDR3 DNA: TGTGCCAGCAGCTCAACCGACAGGGGTAATGAAAAACTGTTTTTT. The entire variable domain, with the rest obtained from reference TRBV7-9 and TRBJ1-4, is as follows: DTGVSQNPRHKITKRGQNVTFRCDPISEHNRLYWYRQTLGQGPEFLTYFQNEAQLEKSRLLSDRFSAERPKGSFSTLEIQRTEQGDSAMYLCASSSTDRGNEKLFFGSGTQLSVL.

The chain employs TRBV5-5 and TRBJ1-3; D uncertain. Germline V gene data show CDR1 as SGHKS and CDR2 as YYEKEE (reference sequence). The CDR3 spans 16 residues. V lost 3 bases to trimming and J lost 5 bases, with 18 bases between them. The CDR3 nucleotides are TGTGCCAGCAGCTGGACCTTAGGGAGTGCAAGAAACACCATATATTTT. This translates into CASSWTLGSARNTIYF. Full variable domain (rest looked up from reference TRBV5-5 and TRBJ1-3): DAGVTQSPTHLIKTRGQQVTLRCSPISGHKSVSWYQQVLGQGPQFIFQYYEKEERGRGNFPDRFSARQFPNYSSELNVNALLLGDSALYLCASSWTLGSARNTIYFGEGSWLTVV.

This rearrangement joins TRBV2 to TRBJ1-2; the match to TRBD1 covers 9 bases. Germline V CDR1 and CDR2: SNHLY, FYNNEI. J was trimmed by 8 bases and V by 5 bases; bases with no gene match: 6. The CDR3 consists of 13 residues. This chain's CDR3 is CASSLTGGMGYTF. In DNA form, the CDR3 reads TGTGCCAGCAGTCTCACAGGGGGCATGGGCTACACCTTC.

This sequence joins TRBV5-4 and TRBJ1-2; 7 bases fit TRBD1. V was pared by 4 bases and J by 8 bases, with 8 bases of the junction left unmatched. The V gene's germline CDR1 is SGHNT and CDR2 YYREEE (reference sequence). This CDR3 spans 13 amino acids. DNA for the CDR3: TGTGCCAGCAGCCGCCACGACAGGGTCGGCTACACCTTC. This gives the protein CASSRHDRVGYTF. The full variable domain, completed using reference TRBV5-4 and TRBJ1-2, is ETGVTQSPTHLIKTRGQQVTLRCSSQSGHNTVSWYQQALGQGPQFIFQYYREEENGRGNFPPRFSGLQFPNYSSELNVNALELDDSALYLCASSRHDRVGYTFGSGTRLTVV.